Described below is a single T cell receptor (beta chain) sequence and its context. Its cognate antigen is unknown. This sample is part of a study of cytomegalovirus exposure and HLA in healthy donors. Study details: A prior study identified roughly 110 million unique TCR beta sequences from about 180 million T cells.

Overall study results and limits: Reportedly, TCR beta sequences accurately predicted HLA-A and HLA-B alleles in most subjects. Several top significant clusters appeared, in a later analysis, to be linked to common viral pathogens.

Trimming took off 3 bases at V and 4 bases at J, with 6 bases between the two ends. CDR1 and CDR2 (germline): MDHEN, SYDVKM. The CDR3 is made up of 12 amino acids. The study ran its PCR with 60 Vbeta and 13 Jbeta primers. Assay: immunoSEQ multiplex PCR; the TCRdb copy retains only in-frame clones and omits some. Among around 160,000 clones, under 85% were seen once, and the ten largest hold about 6.7%. The sample was PBMCs. This TCR was sampled from a woman aged 40 to 50 in good health and CMV-seropositive. The V and J genes are TRBV28 and TRBJ1-2; D gene uncertain. The CDR3 coding sequence is TGTGCCAGCAGTTTGGGCCCCTATGGCTACACCTTC. This encodes CASSLGPYGYTF.